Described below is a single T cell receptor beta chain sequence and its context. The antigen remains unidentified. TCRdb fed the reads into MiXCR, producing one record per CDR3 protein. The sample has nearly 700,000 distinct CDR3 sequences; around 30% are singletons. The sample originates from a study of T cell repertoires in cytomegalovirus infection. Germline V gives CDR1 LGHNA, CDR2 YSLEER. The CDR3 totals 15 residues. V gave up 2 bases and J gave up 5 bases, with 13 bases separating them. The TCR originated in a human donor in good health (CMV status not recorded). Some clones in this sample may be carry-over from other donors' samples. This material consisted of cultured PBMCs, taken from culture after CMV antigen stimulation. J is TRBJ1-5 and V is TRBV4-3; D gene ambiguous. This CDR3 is CASSQSPGPHQPQHF. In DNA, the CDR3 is TGCGCCAGCAGCCAAAGTCCCGGCCCCCATCAGCCCCAGCATTTT.